These 2 T cell receptor beta chains share one sample of origin, sequenced in a study of beta chain features in type 1 diabetes. Expressed TCRB transcripts got sequenced, as all isolated RNA was reverse transcribed. TCRdb keeps only in-frame clones here, not all; method: immunoSEQ multiplex PCR. The sample has around 160,000 clones; under 60% are singletons. The sample comprised Tregs from blood. The source is a young man in good health.

The chain combines TRBV6-6 with TRBJ1-2; D ambiguous. In germline, CDR1 is MNHNY, CDR2 SVGAGI (reference sequence). The CDR3 sequence is 14 residues long. Trimming removed 0 bases from V and 7 bases from J, with 12 bases in between. CDR3 sequence reads: CASSYSDTESGYTF. The CDR3 DNA reads TGTGCCAGCAGTTACTCAGACACTGAGAGTGGCTACACCTTC.

The CDR3 reads CASSFGQNTGELFF. The DNA of the CDR3 is TGCGCCAGCAGCTTCGGACAGAACACCGGGGAGCTGTTTTTT. The chain joins TRBV5-1 to TRBJ2-2; D may be TRBD1 (5 bases). This CDR3 contains 14 residues. Germline CDR1 is SGHRS and CDR2 is YFSETQ. Trimming took 2 bases from V and 1 from J, leaving 6 bases between them.